The 28 T cell receptor beta chains given below trace back to one sample, sequenced in a study of blood T cell repertoires in COVID-19. The repertoire was sequenced with immunoSEQ multiplex PCR; TCRdb's copy has only in-frame clones and lacks some. The sample shows roughly 430,000 clones, nearly 90% of them seen only once. The source material was PBMCs or T cells enriched from blood (not recorded which). These TCRs come from a woman between 35 and 50 years old with acute COVID-19.

This chain uses TRBV24-1 with TRBJ1-3, with TRBD1 identical over 7 bases. CDR3 length: 14 residues. The germline V gene has CDR1 KGHDR and CDR2 SFDVKD. Trimming cost V 9 bases and J 2 bases; bases outside gene matches: 6. CDR3 in DNA: TGTGCCACCGATACAGGGGTTACTGGAAACACCATATATTTT. It is translated as CATDTGVTGNTIYF.

V gene TRBV7-9 combines with J gene TRBJ1-6; D uncertain. Germline V lookup: CDR1 SEHNR, CDR2 FQNEAQ (reference sequence). This CDR3 has 18 amino acids. The ends were cut back, 2 bases at V and 12 bases at J, with 26 bases in the middle. CDR3 protein: CASSLFSIREGIRGPLHF. In DNA, the CDR3 is TGTGCCAGCAGCTTATTTTCAATCCGGGAAGGCATTCGTGGACCCCTCCACTTT.

V gene TRBV2 combines with J gene TRBJ2-5; 7 bases fit TRBD2. Germline loops: CDR1 SNHLY, CDR2 FYNNEI. V lost 5 bases to trimming and J lost 1 base; unmatched junction nucleotides: 7. The CDR3 has 15 amino acids. CDR3 sequence reads: CASSLGSGVQETQYF. In nucleotides, the CDR3 is TGTGCCAGCAGTTTAGGCAGCGGGGTCCAAGAGACCCAGTACTTC. The full variable domain, its missing parts supplied by reference TRBV2 and TRBJ2-5, is EPEVTQTPSHQVTQMGQEVILRCVPISNHLYFYWYRQILGQKVEFLVSFYNNEISEKSEIFDDQFSVERPDGSNFTLKIRSTKLEDSAMYFCASSLGSGVQETQYFGPGTRLLVL.

The chain employs TRBV4-1 and TRBJ2-2, with TRBD1 identical over 10 bases. Losses at the gene ends were 4 bases for V and 5 bases for J; bases not matched to a gene: 7. Germline CDR1 MGHRA, CDR2 YSYEKL. This CDR3 region has 16 residues. CDR3 loop: CASSRGQGVGTGELFF. Here the CDR3 DNA reads TGCGCCAGCAGCCGCGGACAGGGGGTAGGGACCGGGGAGCTGTTTTTT.

The J gene is TRBJ2-7, the V gene TRBV5-4, with a possible D match to TRBD1 (5 bases). CDR1 SGHNT and CDR2 YYREEE come from the germline V gene (reference sequence). Trimming took 4 bases from V and 5 from J, leaving 16 bases between them. The CDR3 is 14 residues long. The CDR3 DNA reads as TGTGCCAGCAGCCCACGACCGCAGGGCAACGAGCAGTACTTC. Translation: CASSPRPQGNEQYF.

To note about this clone: Its ends do not fully match the called genes, so a read error is possible. V and J are TRBV10-3 and TRBJ1-6; D gene unclear. Germline V gene data show CDR1 as ENHRY and CDR2 as SYGVKD. The CDR3 totals 13 residues. The CDR3 spells CAISESLFEGCLF. The DNA for the CDR3 is TGTGCCATCAGTGAGTCGCTTTTTGAGGGTTGCCTTTTT.

CDR3 in DNA: TGTGCCAGCAGCACATACCGGGACAGGGGTTACACCATATATTTT. Protein product: CASSTYRDRGYTIYF. This chain connects TRBV11-2 to TRBJ1-3, with 10 bases that match TRBD1. V dropped 5 bases and J dropped 8; count of bases not matched to a gene: 9. The CDR3 is 15 amino acids. Germline V CDR1 and CDR2: SGHAT, FQNNGV. The full variable domain, its missing parts supplied by reference TRBV11-2 and TRBJ1-3, is EAGVAQSPRYKIIEKRQSVAFWCNPISGHATLYWYQQILGQGPKLLIQFQNNGVVDDSQLPKDRFSAERLKGVDSTLKIQPAKLEDSAVYLCASSTYRDRGYTIYFGEGSWLTVV.

V and J are TRBV24-1 and TRBJ1-1; the D gene is possibly TRBD1 (5 bases). V was trimmed by 7 bases and J by 1 base, leaving 12 bases between them. Germline-derived CDR1 and CDR2 are KGHDR and SFDVKD. The CDR3 runs to 14 residues. CDR3 DNA: TGTGCCACCAGGTCAGGGCAGGGGAACACTGAAGCTTTCTTT. As protein: CATRSGQGNTEAFF.

The gene calls are TRBV3-1 (or the pseudogene TRBV3-2) and TRBJ2-5; weak D call: TRBD1 (5 bases). In germline, CDR1 is LGHDT, CDR2 YNNKEL (reference sequence). The V and J ends lost 4 bases and 2 bases respectively, with 8 bases between them. The CDR3 totals 13 residues. The CDR3 DNA is TGTGCCAGCAGCCCTGACAGACAAGAGACCCAGTACTTC. Its translation is CASSPDRQETQYF.

The gene calls are TRBV5-1 and TRBJ1-1, with D tentatively TRBD1 (6 bases). The CDR3 spans 14 residues. Trimming cost V 7 bases and J 0 bases, with 13 bases left between them. Per the germline V gene, CDR1 is SGHRS and CDR2 is YFSETQ. The CDR3 sequence is CASSRTGLNTEAFF. CDR3 coding DNA: TGCGCCAGCTCCAGAACAGGGCTGAACACTGAAGCTTTCTTT.

The chain combines TRBV7-9 with TRBJ2-7; the D gene is possibly TRBD1 (7 bases). The germline V gene has CDR1 SEHNR and CDR2 FQNEAQ (reference sequence). Trimming cost V 4 bases and J 4 bases, with 17 bases left between them. The CDR3 sequence is 15 residues long. The CDR3 nucleotides read TGTGCCAGCAGCTCCGGACAGGAACGGGAGTACGAGCAGTACTTC. This encodes CASSSGQEREYEQYF.

The CDR3 region has the DNA TGTGCCAGCAGCTTCGGGAGCTCCTACAATGAGCAGTTCTTC. Its translation: CASSFGSSYNEQFF. The chain uses TRBV5-8 and TRBJ2-1, with TRBD2 as a possible D gene (6 bases). The germline gives CDR1 SGHTS, CDR2 YDEGEE. The CDR3 runs to 14 residues. V dropped 2 bases and J dropped 0 bases, with 6 bases sitting between them.

The CDR3 coding sequence is TGTGCCAGCAGCCAGCACAGGGGTAAGGAAAAACTGTTTTTT. It translates to CASSQHRGKEKLFF. This rearrangement joins TRBV7-2 to TRBJ1-4, with 7 positions matching TRBD1. CDR1 and CDR2 (germline): SGHTA, FQGNSA. The CDR3 length is 14 residues. Trimming took 5 bases from V and 8 from J; bases not matched to a gene: 8.

V and J are TRBV2 and TRBJ1-2; 10 bases agree with TRBD1. CDR3 length: 15 residues. The V gene end was trimmed by 7 bases and the J gene end by 3 bases; junction bases not matched to a gene: 8. Germline lookup yields CDR1 SNHLY and CDR2 FYNNEI. CDR3 nucleotides: TGTGCCAGCACCCCCGGGACAGGGGAATACTATGGCTACACCTTC. Amino acid sequence: CASTPGTGEYYGYTF.

This chain links TRBV9 with TRBJ2-1, with 9 bases that match TRBD2. This CDR3 is built from 16 residues. Losses at the gene ends were 3 bases for V and 8 bases for J; bases not matched to a gene: 12. The V gene's germline CDR1 is SGDLS and CDR2 YYNGEE. Here the CDR3 DNA reads TGTGCCAGCAGCGCCACGGGGCGGGGGGGCAAAGATGAGCAGTTCTTC. The encoded protein is CASSATGRGGKDEQFF. The variable domain in full, completed from reference TRBV9 and TRBJ2-1, reads DSGVTQTPKHLITATGQRVTLRCSPRSGDLSVYWYQQSLDQGLQFLIQYYNGEERAKGNILERFSAQQFPDLHSELNLSSLELGDSALYFCASSATGRGGKDEQFFGPGTRLTVL.

DNA for the CDR3: TGTGCCTGGGATCGGACCGGGACAAACTATGGCTACACCTTC. Translating it yields CAWDRTGTNYGYTF. The chain couples TRBV30 to TRBJ1-2; D perhaps matches TRBD1 (6 bases). Trimming removed 5 bases from V and 2 bases from J, with 15 bases in between. Germline loops: CDR1 GTSNPN, CDR2 SVGIG (reference sequence). The CDR3 is made up of 14 amino acids.

The rearrangement joins TRBV7-9 to TRBJ1-4, with TRBD1 matching over 8 bases. The germline gives CDR1 SEHNR, CDR2 FQNEAQ (reference sequence). The V gene end was trimmed by 4 bases and the J gene end by 7 bases; junction bases not matched to a gene: 5. The CDR3 spans 14 residues. The CDR3 DNA is TGTGCCAGCAGCTGGACAGGGAGTTTTGAAAAACTGTTTTTT. The encoded protein is CASSWTGSFEKLFF.

V and J are TRBV5-1 and TRBJ2-3, with D perhaps TRBD1 (5 bases). V lost 4 bases and J lost 2, with 11 bases in between. There are 14 residues in the CDR3. Germline V gives CDR1 SGHRS, CDR2 YFSETQ. CDR3 sequence reads: CASSPDTFTDTQYF. CDR3 coding DNA: TGCGCCAGCAGCCCGGACACCTTCACAGATACGCAGTATTTT.

The rearrangement links TRBV4-1 to TRBJ2-1, with D hard to call. The CDR3 extends over 17 amino acids. Trimming shortened V by 2 bases and J by 4 bases, and 18 bases separated the two germline ends. From germline, CDR1 is MGHRA and CDR2 YSYEKL. This chain's CDR3 is CASSQHQRAIVYNEQFF. CDR3 DNA sequence: TGCGCCAGCAGCCAACATCAGCGCGCGATCGTTTACAATGAGCAGTTCTTC.

The rearrangement links TRBV7-9 to TRBJ2-7; D might be TRBD2 (5 bases). Germline assignment: CDR1 SEHNR and CDR2 FQNEAQ (reference sequence). The CDR3 length is 12 residues. The V end was cut by 5 bases, the J end by 1 base, with 6 bases between. The CDR3: CASSRGSYEQYF. The CDR3 nucleotides are TGTGCCAGCAGCCGGGGTTCCTACGAGCAGTACTTC.

The chain is built from TRBV18 and TRBJ1-6, with 8 nucleotides matching TRBD1. Trimming took 6 bases from V and 6 from J; bases not matched to a gene: 7. The CDR3 runs 15 residues. Germline V gives CDR1 KGHSH, CDR2 LQKENI. The CDR3: CASSQYDRGNSPLHF. DNA for the CDR3: TGTGCCAGCTCGCAATACGACAGGGGTAATTCACCCCTCCACTTT. The full variable domain, completed using reference TRBV18 and TRBJ1-6, is NAGVMQNPRHLVRRRGQEARLRCSPMKGHSHVYWYRQLPEEGLKFMVYLQKENIIDESGMPKERFSAEFPKEGPSILRIQQVVRGDSAAYFCASSQYDRGNSPLHFGNGTRLTVT.

The genes are TRBV3-1 (or the pseudogene TRBV3-2) and TRBJ1-3; D remains ambiguous. CDR3 size: 14 residues. Trimming shortened V by 1 base and J by 3 bases, and 7 bases separated the two germline ends. Germline V gene data show CDR1 as LGHDT and CDR2 as YNNKEL (reference sequence). In DNA, the CDR3 is TGTGCCAGCAGCCAAGGGTTCGGTGGAAACACCATATATTTT. As protein: CASSQGFGGNTIYF.

The chain uses TRBV3-1 (or the pseudogene TRBV3-2) and TRBJ2-7, with a tentative D call TRBD2 (5 bases). V was shortened by 4 bases and J by 0 bases, with 7 bases between the two germline ends. This CDR3 region has 13 residues. CDR1 is LGHDT and CDR2 is YNNKEL in the germline V gene (reference sequence). The CDR3 region has the DNA TGTGCCAGCAGCCGAGACTACTCCTACGAGCAGTACTTC. It yields the protein CASSRDYSYEQYF.

This chain joins TRBV6-5 and TRBJ2-3; maybe TRBD2 (6 bases). V was shortened by 6 bases and J by 1 base, with 11 bases between the two germline ends. The length of the CDR3 is 14 residues. The germline CDR1 and CDR2 sequences are MNHEY and SVGAGI. The CDR3 DNA reads TGTGCCAGCAGCCGACTAGAACGCACAGATACGCAGTATTTT. Protein: CASSRLERTDTQYF.

About this clone itself: The identical CDR3 is also encoded by other nucleotide sequences in the sample. The V gene is TRBV5-1, the J gene TRBJ2-1; no firm D call. Germline V lookup: CDR1 SGHRS, CDR2 YFSETQ. The V and J ends lost 0 bases and 0 bases respectively, with 7 bases between them. The CDR3 runs to 15 residues. The DNA of the CDR3 is TGCGCCAGCAGCTTGGCCGAGAGCTCCTACAATGAGCAGTTCTTC. It specifies CASSLAESSYNEQFF.

This clone was observed a single time. The rearrangement uses TRBV7-6 and TRBJ2-3; TRBD2 is a possible D gene (5 bases). V was trimmed by 5 bases and J by 6 bases, leaving 9 bases between them. CDR1 and CDR2 (germline): SGHVS, FNYEAQ. The CDR3 covers 12 residues. CDR3 bases: TGTGCCAGCAGCCGCACGGGGGATACGCAGTATTTT. Translation: CASSRTGDTQYF.

J is TRBJ1-6 and V is TRBV19, with unresolved D. V dropped 7 bases and J dropped 5 bases, with 9 bases sitting between them. The germline V gene has CDR1 LNHDA and CDR2 SQIVND (reference sequence). The length of the CDR3 is 13 residues. CDR3 protein: CASTTRDNSPLHF. CDR3 DNA: TGTGCCAGTACCACTCGGGATAATTCACCCCTCCACTTT.

The J gene is TRBJ2-7, the V gene TRBV6-5; 7 bases are a match to TRBD1. This CDR3 contains 14 residues. Germline CDR1 and CDR2: MNHEY and SVGAGI. The V gene end was trimmed by 6 bases and the J gene end by 3 bases; junction bases not matched to a gene: 8. Here the CDR3 reads CASRLTGLHYEQYF. The CDR3 DNA reads TGTGCCAGCAGGTTGACAGGGTTACACTACGAGCAGTACTTC.